This T cell receptor (beta chain) was documented in a study of CD8+CD57+ T cells in acquired aplastic anemia. Patients chosen for sequencing had shown CD8+CD57+ cell expansion by flow cytometry. Prior therapy had not been administered to any patient at the time of blood sampling. The study profiled TCR beta VDJ and CDR3 using genomic DNA as template. TCRdb re-called the reads through MiXCR, storing one row per CDR3 protein. The sample yields about 200,000 distinct CDR3 sequences, about 62% seen once. The germline CDR1 and CDR2 sequences are LNHNV and YYDKDF (reference sequence). The CDR3 sequence is 13 residues long. V shed 3 bases and J shed 2 bases, with 5 bases lying between them.

The chain employs TRBV15 and TRBJ1-5; D is undetermined. This clonotype was sampled from a human donor with aplastic anemia. Sequencing input: sorted CD4+, CD8+, or CD8+CD57+ T cells (not recorded which) from PBMCs. DNA of the CDR3: TGTGCCACCAGCAGTATGGGCAATCAGCCCCAGCATTTT. Translating gives CATSSMGNQPQHF.